This entry lists 24 T cell receptor beta chains sequenced from one sample in a study of T cell responses to AZD1222 COVID-19 vaccine. TCRdb's table, derived via immunoSEQ multiplex PCR, lists solely in-frame clones and lacks some. The repertoire holds 200,000 or so clones, with around 87% as singletons. The specimen was peripheral blood, collected on day 0 of MenACWY control vaccination. Source of these receptors: an adult in good health.

V gene TRBV18 combines with J gene TRBJ2-7; tentative D call: TRBD1 (5 bases). The CDR3 consists of 15 residues. Trimming removed 2 bases at V and 3 bases at J, with 14 bases between. Germline loops: CDR1 KGHSH, CDR2 LQKENI. CDR3 nucleotide sequence: TGTGCCAGCTCACCATCCACAGGACCATTCTACGAGCAGTACTTC. Translated, it gives CASSPSTGPFYEQYF.

This chain links TRBV25-1 with TRBJ2-1, with TRBD2 as a possible D gene (6 bases). The ends were cut back, 1 base at V and 13 bases at J, with 14 bases in the middle. Germline V gene sequence: CDR1 MGHDK, CDR2 SYGVNS. CDR3 length: 13 amino acids. The CDR3 sequence: CASSESLAGPQFF. CDR3 bases: TGTGCCAGCAGTGAATCGTTGGCGGGACCTCAGTTCTTC.

This clone was counted a single time. This chain joins TRBV27 and TRBJ2-7, with D unclear. Per the germline V gene, CDR1 is MNHEY and CDR2 is SMNVEV (reference sequence). CDR3 length: 13 amino acids. The ends were cut back, 3 bases at V and 0 bases at J, with 6 bases in the middle. CDR3 loop: CASSLTDSYEQYF. CDR3 coding DNA: TGTGCCAGCAGTTTGACTGACTCCTACGAGCAGTACTTC.

This clone appeared a few times. This chain connects TRBV29-1 to TRBJ1-1, with TRBD1 matching 7 bases. The V and J ends lost 6 bases and 0 bases, in that order; junction bases with no gene match: 4. The CDR3 has 13 residues. CDR1 is SQVTM and CDR2 is ANQGSEA in the germline V gene. The DNA for the CDR3 is TGCAGCGTGATGACAGGGATGAACACTGAAGCTTTCTTT. Residues: CSVMTGMNTEAFF.

The rearrangement joins TRBV7-3 to TRBJ2-1, with D uncertain. Trimming left V 0 bases short and J 10 bases short, with 7 bases between. This CDR3 comprises 12 residues. The germline CDR1 and CDR2 sequences are SGHTA and FQGTGA. The CDR3 bases are TGTGCCAGCAGCTTAACGGATGGGGAGCAGTTCTTC. As protein: CASSLTDGEQFF.

This clone was counted only a few times. The CDR3 coding sequence is TGTGCCAGCAGTATACAGGACTATGGCTACACCTTC. Protein: CASSIQDYGYTF. The chain has TRBV9 and TRBJ1-2; D might be TRBD1 (5 bases). Trimming stripped 5 bases from V and 3 bases from J, with 8 bases between. CDR1 SGDLS and CDR2 YYNGEE come from the germline V gene. The CDR3 extends over 12 amino acids.

This chain connects TRBV18 to TRBJ1-1, with D maybe TRBD1 (6 bases). From germline, CDR1 is KGHSH and CDR2 LQKENI. CDR3 length: 15 residues. The germline V and J ends were trimmed by 3 bases and 4 bases, with 15 bases remaining between them. The CDR3 region has the DNA TGTGCCAGCTCACCTTTGTCCAGGGGCTTCACTGAAGCTTTCTTT. Protein sequence: CASSPLSRGFTEAFF.

CDR3: CASSTLGQPVYGYTF. CDR3 DNA sequence: TGTGCCAGCTCGACCTTGGGACAGCCGGTCTATGGCTACACCTTC. The chain is built from TRBV9 and TRBJ1-2; 7 bases fit TRBD1. CDR1 is SGDLS and CDR2 is YYNGEE in the germline V gene. Losses at the gene ends were 7 bases for V and 4 bases for J; bases not matched to a gene: 13. This CDR3 has 15 amino acids. Supplemented by reference TRBV9 and TRBJ1-2, the full variable domain reads DSGVTQTPKHLITATGQRVTLRCSPRSGDLSVYWYQQSLDQGLQFLIQYYNGEERAKGNILERFSAQQFPDLHSELNLSSLELGDSALYFCASSTLGQPVYGYTFGSGTRLTVV.

The gene calls are TRBV7-8 and TRBJ2-7; D may be TRBD1 (6 bases). Trimming removed 5 bases from V and 5 bases from J, with 16 bases in between. The CDR3 loop spans 14 amino acids. Germline lookup yields CDR1 SGHVS and CDR2 FQNEAQ. CDR3 in amino acids: CASSASGAPHEQYF. As DNA, the CDR3 is TGTGCCAGCAGCGCCTCAGGGGCACCCCACGAGCAGTACTTC.

The gene calls are TRBV9 and TRBJ2-7; D perhaps matches TRBD2 (6 bases). V was shortened by 2 bases and J by 0 bases, with 9 bases between the two germline ends. This CDR3 has 14 residues. CDR1 is SGDLS and CDR2 is YYNGEE in the germline V gene. CDR3 bases: TGTGCCAGCAGCGTTGGGGGGATCTCCTACGAGCAGTACTTC. Amino acid sequence: CASSVGGISYEQYF.

The chain combines TRBV19 with TRBJ2-7; D is possibly TRBD2 (6 bases). Germline V gene lookup returns CDR1 LNHDA and CDR2 SQIVND (reference sequence). The CDR3 contains 14 residues. CDR3 in DNA: TGTGCTACCTGCCCGGCGGGGCGCTCCTACGAGCAGTACTTC. This translates into CATCPAGRSYEQYF.

The V and J genes are TRBV19 and TRBJ1-5, with no clear D. The CDR3 is 14 amino acids. The germline gives CDR1 LNHDA, CDR2 SQIVND (reference sequence). Trimming removed 2 bases at V and 5 bases at J, with 10 bases between. This chain's CDR3 is CASSIIGRDQPQHF. As DNA, the CDR3 is TGTGCCAGTAGTATAATCGGGCGGGATCAGCCCCAGCATTTT.

This chain connects TRBV19 to TRBJ2-1, with D possibly TRBD2 on 5 matching bases. From germline, CDR1 is LNHDA and CDR2 SQIVND (reference sequence). V lost 4 bases, J lost 8 bases, and 9 bases lay in between. The CDR3 runs 12 residues. The CDR3 protein is CASSTLDYEQFF. CDR3 nucleotide sequence: TGTGCCAGTAGTACACTAGACTATGAGCAGTTCTTC.

The rearrangement links TRBV29-1 to TRBJ1-3, with D perhaps matching TRBD1 (5 bases). V lost 8 bases, J lost 8 bases, and 13 bases lay in between. The CDR3 loop spans 11 amino acids. CDR1 is SQVTM, CDR2 ANQGSEA, per germline. CDR3 protein: CSTRTGDTIYF. CDR3 DNA: TGCAGCACTAGGACGGGGGACACCATATATTTT.

This chain links TRBV27 with TRBJ2-5; D is ambiguous. Germline CDR1 is MNHEY and CDR2 is SMNVEV (reference sequence). V gave up 2 bases and J gave up 5 bases, with 15 bases separating them. The CDR3 covers 15 residues. This chain's CDR3 is CASSLTDPIGETQYF. Written as DNA, the CDR3 is TGTGCCAGCAGTTTAACGGACCCGATCGGGGAGACCCAGTACTTC.

The genes are TRBV4-1 and TRBJ2-2; D is ambiguous. The CDR3 spans 17 residues. Trimming took 2 bases from V and 4 from J, leaving 17 bases between them. The germline V gene has CDR1 MGHRA and CDR2 YSYEKL. The CDR3 region is CASSQLDMGFATGELFF. The CDR3 coding sequence is TGCGCCAGCAGCCAATTAGATATGGGTTTTGCCACCGGGGAGCTGTTTTTT.

This chain uses TRBV7-9 with TRBJ2-7; D unclear. The V end lost 1 base, the J end lost 6 bases, and 7 bases lay between the germline ends. The CDR3 covers 12 residues. CDR1 SEHNR and CDR2 FQNEAQ come from the germline V gene (reference sequence). The CDR3: CASSLVGPEQYF. The DNA for the CDR3 is TGTGCCAGCAGCTTAGTAGGACCCGAGCAGTACTTC.

V and J are TRBV28 and TRBJ1-6; possibly TRBD1 for D (5 bases). The ends were cut back, 5 bases at V and 11 bases at J, with 25 bases in the middle. Germline loops: CDR1 MDHEN, CDR2 SYDVKM. The CDR3 is 17 amino acids. CDR3 bases: TGTGCCAGCAGTCAGGGCTCGGAGGGTCCTACGGGGACACCCCTCCACTTT. Encoded protein: CASSQGSEGPTGTPLHF. The variable domain in full, with the rest retrieved from reference TRBV28 and TRBJ1-6, is DVKVTQSSRYLVKRTGEKVFLECVQDMDHENMFWYRQDPGLGLRLIYFSYDVKMKEKGDIPEGYSVSREKKERFSLILESASTNQTSMYLCASSQGSEGPTGTPLHFGNGTRLTVT.

Only one count was recorded for this clone. The chain uses TRBV11-2 and TRBJ2-7; tentatively, D is TRBD2 (6 bases). CDR3 size: 15 residues. The germline CDR1 and CDR2 sequences are SGHAT and FQNNGV. With 5 bases removed from V and 2 bases from J, the gap between germline ends came to 16 bases. CDR3 in amino acids: CASSLRGSATYEQYF. CDR3 nucleotides: TGTGCCAGCAGCCTTCGGGGGTCCGCCACCTACGAGCAGTACTTC.

Only a few counts were recorded for this clone. The chain recombines TRBV2 with TRBJ2-7, with a possible D match to TRBD1 (6 bases). The CDR3 consists of 14 residues. CDR1 SNHLY and CDR2 FYNNEI come from the germline V gene. V dropped 6 bases and J dropped 0 bases, with 12 bases sitting between them. The CDR3 bases are TGTGCCAGCAGGGCCCGGGACAACTCCTACGAGCAGTACTTC. Translating gives CASRARDNSYEQYF.

This sequence joins TRBV4-3 and TRBJ1-2, with no clear D. CDR3 length: 13 residues. Trimming took off 2 bases at V and 4 bases at J, with 8 bases between the two ends. Germline V gene sequence: CDR1 LGHNA, CDR2 YSLEER. The CDR3 region has the DNA TGCGCCAGCAGCCAAAACCGGGGCTATGGCTACACCTTC. Protein sequence: CASSQNRGYGYTF.

This chain uses TRBV7-9 with TRBJ2-2; D possibly corresponds to TRBD2 (6 bases). There are 14 residues in the CDR3. Germline V gene sequence: CDR1 SEHNR, CDR2 FQNEAQ (reference sequence). V was clipped by 6 bases and J by 8 bases, with 16 bases between them. The CDR3 nucleotides are TGTGCCAGCAGGCCCCCGGGAGTAACGGGGGAGCTGTTTTTT. Amino acid sequence: CASRPPGVTGELFF.

The chain links TRBV28 to TRBJ2-5; TRBD1 matches 11 bases. The CDR3 has 15 amino acids. Germline CDR1 reads MDHEN; CDR2 reads SYDVKM. V gave up 6 bases and J gave up 4 bases; unmatched junction bases: 7. The CDR3 protein is CASRSGTGGRETQYF. Here the CDR3 DNA reads TGTGCCAGCAGATCTGGGACAGGGGGTCGAGAGACCCAGTACTTC.

The V gene is TRBV7-9, the J gene TRBJ1-5; 7 nucleotides match TRBD1. Germline V gene data show CDR1 as SEHNR and CDR2 as FQNEAQ (reference sequence). J was trimmed by 5 bases and V by 5 bases; bases with no gene match: 18. The length of the CDR3 is 18 residues. CDR3 loop: CASSRGSAGRDSDQPQHF. The CDR3 region has the DNA TGTGCCAGCAGCCGCGGTTCGGCAGGCCGGGACAGCGATCAGCCCCAGCATTTT.